The 2 T cell receptor beta chains listed next were all sequenced from one sample in a study of Graves' ophthalmopathy and Graves' hyperthyroidism. Amplified TCR beta CDR3 regions were obtained using RNA transcripts as template. A first-round RT-PCR used HTBI primers, followed by a second-round multiplex PCR. TCRdb passed the multiplex PCR reads through MiXCR, listing each CDR3 protein once. The sample shows some 350,000 distinct CDR3 sequences, about 15% of them seen only once. Sequencing input: peripheral blood. These receptor sequences come from an adult woman with stable Graves' hyperthyroidism.

This clonotype has at least ten counts. The chain employs TRBV19 and TRBJ2-2, with D unclear. This CDR3 is built from 13 residues. Germline V gene data show CDR1 as LNHDA and CDR2 as SQIVND (reference sequence). Trimming removed 2 bases at V and 4 bases at J, with 5 bases between. The DNA of the CDR3 is TGTGCCAGTAGTATAACGATCACCGGGGAGCTGTTTTTT. Translation gives CASSITITGELFF.

This clonotype was recorded many times. The rearrangement uses TRBV10-3 and TRBJ2-5; unclear D gene. This CDR3 is 14 amino acids long. The ends were cut back, 3 bases at V and 3 bases at J, with 11 bases in the middle. CDR1 and CDR2 from the germline V gene are ENHRY and SYGVKD. The CDR3 nucleotides read TGTGCCATCAGTGAAGGGTTTTCGGAAGAGACCCAGTACTTC. It translates to CAISEGFSEETQYF.